This TCR beta chain stems from a study of molecular identifiers for immune sequencing clone quantification. Each CDR3 protein gets one entry after TCRdb re-called the PCR reads with MiXCR. The sample lists about 97,000 distinct CDR3 sequences; approximately 25% were seen once. Germline V gives CDR1 GTSNPN, CDR2 SVGIG (reference sequence). V lost 4 bases and J lost 1, with 4 bases in between. This CDR3 is built from 12 residues. This clonotype was detected ten times or more. The V and J genes are TRBV30 and TRBJ2-2; D remains unclear. This receptor was identified in a human donor in good health. Some libraries in this study had Jurkat cell RNA spiked in. Sequences were obtained from naive CD8+ T cells from blood, with Jurkat cell RNA spiked in. Documented subset: FACS-sorted CD8+CD4-CCR7+CD45RA+ naive T cells. CDR3 DNA: TGTGCCTGGACAGGGAACACCGGGGAGCTGTTTTTT. Protein: CAWTGNTGELFF.